This T cell receptor (beta chain) came from a study of blood T cell repertoires in COVID-19. On the study more broadly: The United States, Italy and Spain were the sources of the acute and convalescent COVID-19 samples. T cells, B-cell-depleted T cells, or PBMCs supplied cDNA or gDNA.

Original handling: Reference gene primers were amplified, and this amplification served to estimate nucleated cell counts. Produced via immunoSEQ multiplex PCR; TCRdb's table is partial and in-frame only. The V and J calls and the clone size are those of that table, but D and trimming were determined from the DNA. The sample has 400,000 to 550,000 clones, more than 85% seen once. The sequence was obtained from a woman between 25 and 40 years old with acute or convalescent COVID-19. Sequences were obtained from peripheral blood.

The CDR3 sequence is CASSLAGLGYGYTF. CDR3 in DNA: TGTGCCAGCAGCTTAGCTGGACTAGGCTATGGCTACACCTTC. This sequence joins TRBV11-2 and TRBJ1-2; D not certain. Looked up from germline, CDR1 is SGHAT and CDR2 is FQNNGV. This CDR3 is built from 14 residues. V lost 1 base and J 4 bases, leaving 10 bases between the germline ends.